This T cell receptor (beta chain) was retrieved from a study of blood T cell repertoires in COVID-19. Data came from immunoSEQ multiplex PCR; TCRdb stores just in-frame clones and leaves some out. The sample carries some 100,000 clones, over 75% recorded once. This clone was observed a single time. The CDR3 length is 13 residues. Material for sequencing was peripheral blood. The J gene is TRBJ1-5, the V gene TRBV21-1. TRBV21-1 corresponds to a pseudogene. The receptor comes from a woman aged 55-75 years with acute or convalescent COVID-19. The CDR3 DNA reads TGTGCCAGCAGCAAAAGAGGTAATCAGCCCCAGCATTTT. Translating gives CASSKRGNQPQHF.